This passage covers 15 T cell receptor beta chains from one sample sequenced in a study of T-cell reconstitution after alpha-beta-depleted transplantation in children. Unique molecular identifiers featured in how the TCRbeta library was prepared. One entry per CDR3 protein results from TCRdb running MiXCR on the PCR reads. Counted here are a few hundred thousand distinct CDR3 sequences, roughly a quarter occurring once; the ten biggest clones make up just over 35%. The sample here was PBMCs, taken before TCRalphabeta/CD19-depleted stem cell transplant. Receptors originate from a boy under three years old with Wiskott-Aldrich syndrome, due to receive a stem cell transplant.

The rearrangement links TRBV30 to TRBJ1-5, with D perhaps TRBD1 (6 bases). Trimming stripped 0 bases from V and 3 bases from J, with 12 bases between. The V gene's germline CDR1 is GTSNPN and CDR2 SVGIG (reference sequence). The CDR3 consists of 15 residues. The CDR3 is CAWSVGQGNNQPQHF. The CDR3 region has the DNA TGTGCCTGGAGTGTAGGCCAGGGGAACAATCAGCCCCAGCATTTT. The complete variable domain, with remaining parts taken from reference TRBV30 and TRBJ1-5, reads SQTIHQWPATLVQPVGSPLSLECTVEGTSNPNLYWYRQAAGRGLQLLFYSVGIGQISSEVPQNLSASRPQDRQFILSSKKLLLSDSGFYLCAWSVGQGNNQPQHFGDGTRLSIL.

This rearrangement joins TRBV27 to TRBJ1-1; D is undetermined. Germline V lookup: CDR1 MNHEY, CDR2 SMNVEV (reference sequence). The CDR3 contains 15 residues. V was shortened by 4 bases and J by 1 base, with 13 bases between the two germline ends. The CDR3 sequence is CASSSQLGGNTEAFF. As DNA, the CDR3 is TGTGCCAGCAGTTCCCAACTTGGCGGGAACACTGAAGCTTTCTTT.

The chain links TRBV6-5 to TRBJ1-1; weak D call: TRBD1 (5 bases). Per the germline V gene, CDR1 is MNHEY and CDR2 is SVGAGI. Trimming removed 0 bases from V and 0 bases from J, with 8 bases in between. The CDR3 sequence is 15 residues long. CDR3 sequence (DNA): TGTGCCAGCAGTTACTCTGGACACATGAACACTGAAGCTTTCTTT. Residues: CASSYSGHMNTEAFF.

The chain is built from TRBV6-1 and TRBJ2-3; 7 bases line up with TRBD2. Per germline, CDR1 MNHNS and CDR2 SASEGT. The CDR3 length is 15 residues. J was trimmed by 2 bases and V by 6 bases; bases with no gene match: 8. The CDR3 region is CASRLRTSLTDTQYF. The CDR3 DNA reads as TGTGCCAGCAGACTGCGGACTAGTCTCACAGATACGCAGTATTTT.

The chain combines TRBV4-2 with TRBJ2-5, with TRBD2 matching 12 bases. With 2 bases clipped from V and 5 bases from J, the junction kept 3 bases outside the gene matches. The V gene's germline CDR1 is LGHNA and CDR2 YNFKEQ. The CDR3 sequence is 15 residues long. In DNA, the CDR3 is TGTGCCAGCAGCCAAATCGGGACTAGCGGGGAGACCCAGTACTTC. Protein: CASSQIGTSGETQYF.

This clonotype turned up a few times. The chain joins TRBV7-3 to TRBJ2-1; 8 bases map to TRBD2. This CDR3 comprises 15 residues. V trimming: 1 base; J trimming: 10 bases; junction bases outside the gene matches: 9. Germline values: CDR1 SGHTA, CDR2 FQGTGA. The CDR3 DNA reads TGTGCCAGCAGCTTAATGTCGGGAGGGCCTCGAGAGCAGTTCTTC. The encoded protein is CASSLMSGGPREQFF. Supplemented by reference TRBV7-3 and TRBJ2-1, the full variable domain reads GAGVSQTPSNKVTEKGKYVELRCDPISGHTALYWYRQSLGQGPEFLIYFQGTGAADDSGLPNDRFFAVRPEGSVSTLKIQRTERGDSAVYLCASSLMSGGPREQFFGPGTRLTVL.

V and J are TRBV6-5 and TRBJ2-6; unclear D gene. Trimming pared 0 bases from V and 0 bases from J, leaving 9 bases between. This CDR3 comprises 17 residues. Germline assignment: CDR1 MNHEY and CDR2 SVGAGI. CDR3 sequence reads: CASSYSGINSGANVLTF. CDR3 in DNA: TGTGCCAGCAGTTACTCGGGGATTAACTCTGGGGCCAACGTCCTGACTTTC.

This clonotype was seen only a few times. The chain combines TRBV5-6 with TRBJ2-3; D unclear. Trimming removed 4 bases at V and 1 base at J, with 13 bases between. Looked up from germline, CDR1 is SGHDT and CDR2 is YYEEEE. This CDR3 is built from 15 residues. CDR3: CASSAPVQGTDTQYF. CDR3 coding DNA: TGTGCCAGCAGCGCCCCTGTCCAGGGCACAGATACGCAGTATTTT.

This clonotype has more than one count but fewer than ten. The genes are TRBV20-1 and TRBJ2-7, with D tentatively TRBD2 (6 bases). This CDR3 has 10 amino acids. Germline CDR1 and CDR2: DFQATT and SNEGSKA (reference sequence). The CDR3 loop is CSGSVGEQYF. CDR3 in DNA: TGCAGCGGGAGTGTCGGCGAGCAGTACTTC.

This clonotype was found a few times. The chain recombines TRBV24-1 with TRBJ2-2; D is uncertain. The CDR3 runs 14 residues. CDR1 and CDR2 (germline): KGHDR, SFDVKD. Trimming took off 5 bases at V and 6 bases at J, with 12 bases between the two ends. CDR3: CATSGVGRSGELFF. CDR3 coding DNA: TGTGCCACCAGTGGAGTAGGACGGTCCGGGGAGCTGTTTTTT.

The chain recombines TRBV10-3 with TRBJ2-2; a weak D match, TRBD2 (5 bases). Germline V lookup: CDR1 ENHRY, CDR2 SYGVKD. The CDR3 has 11 residues. V was cut by 11 bases and J by 5 bases, with 9 bases left in between. The CDR3 DNA sequence: TGTGCCGTCGGACTGACCGGGGAGCTGTTTTTT. Its translation is CAVGLTGELFF.

This clonotype was counted a few times. The chain recombines TRBV5-1 with TRBJ1-2; D is possibly TRBD1 (5 bases). V was cut by 5 bases and J by 6 bases, with 17 bases left in between. This CDR3 spans 14 amino acids. The germline gives CDR1 SGHRS, CDR2 YFSETQ. The CDR3 spells CASSPMVGQDGYTF. The CDR3 bases are TGCGCCAGCAGTCCCATGGTGGGGCAGGATGGCTACACCTTC.

The V call is TRBV4-1, the J call TRBJ2-5, with unresolved D. Trimming shortened V by 0 bases and J by 4 bases, and 21 bases separated the two germline ends. This CDR3 is 18 amino acids long. The germline V gene has CDR1 MGHRA and CDR2 YSYEKL. The CDR3 protein is CASSQDFEGSGGRETQYF. CDR3 coding DNA: TGCGCCAGCAGCCAAGATTTCGAAGGGTCGGGCGGTCGAGAGACCCAGTACTTC.

This clonotype came up a few times. V usage is TRBV20-1 and J usage is TRBJ2-1; the match to TRBD2 covers 10 bases. The ends lost 6 bases at V and 7 bases at J; junction bases unmatched: 12. Germline CDR1 DFQATT, CDR2 SNEGSKA (reference sequence). There are 15 residues in the CDR3. The CDR3 spells CSATYPSGRGNEQFF. Written as DNA, the CDR3 is TGCAGTGCCACCTACCCCAGCGGGAGGGGGAATGAGCAGTTCTTC.

The gene calls are TRBV5-1 and TRBJ2-1; 14 nucleotides align to TRBD2. The germline gives CDR1 SGHRS, CDR2 YFSETQ. The CDR3 loop spans 15 amino acids. Trimming took 4 bases from V and 9 from J; bases not matched to a gene: 6. The CDR3 bases are TGCGCCAGCAGCGGGGGACTAGCGGGAGCGAGTGAGCAGTTCTTC. Protein: CASSGGLAGASEQFF. Full variable domain (missing parts from reference TRBV5-1 and TRBJ2-1): KAGVTQTPRYLIKTRGQQVTLSCSPISGHRSVSWYQQTPGQGLQFLFEYFSETQRNKGNFPGRFSGRQFSNSRSEMNVSTLELGDSALYLCASSGGLAGASEQFFGPGTRLTVL.